This T cell receptor beta chain appears in the sequencing data of a study of blood T cell repertoires in COVID-19. Here immunoSEQ multiplex PCR was the method, and the copy in TCRdb shows in-frame clones only, minus some. This table holds more than 200,000 clones, 65% to 90% found once. Germline loops: CDR1 SGHRS, CDR2 YFSETQ. V lost 3 bases and J lost 9; bases outside the gene matches: 10. The CDR3 has 14 residues. The sequenced material came from peripheral blood. The chain is built from TRBV5-1 and TRBJ1-1; 8 nucleotides align to TRBD1. This sequence was found in a man aged 45-60 years with acute or convalescent COVID-19. CDR3: CASSSGQGPLKAFF. DNA for the CDR3: TGCGCCAGCAGCTCTGGACAGGGCCCTCTAAAAGCTTTCTTT.